These 18 T cell receptor beta chains came from one sample sequenced in a study of metastatic and nonmetastatic thyroid tumors. TCRdb reprocessed the PCR reads using MiXCR. The sample consists of about 27,000 clones, about 13% of them appearing once. Patients underwent thyroid surgery, and none had received any treatment before it. Sequencing input: blood. The receptor source for this set is a female donor with papillary thyroid cancer or a benign thyroid nodule (not recorded which). Some clones in this sample may be carry-over from other donors' samples.

As regards this clone: This sequence may be a read error, since a much larger clone differs from it by one base. V gene TRBV11-1 combines with J gene TRBJ2-3; D gene unclear. Germline CDR1 is SGHAT and CDR2 is FQDESV (reference sequence). CDR3 size: 15 residues. Trimming took off 5 bases at V and 0 bases at J, with 12 bases between the two ends. DNA for the CDR3: TGTGCCAGCAGCATACGGACCCCGAGCACAGATACGCAGTATTTT. This sequence encodes CASSIRTPSTDTQYF.

This clone was found many times. This rearrangement joins TRBV29-1 to TRBJ1-3; the D is unclear. The CDR3 loop spans 12 amino acids. Germline V gives CDR1 SQVTM, CDR2 ANQGSEA. The V end was cut by 8 bases, the J end by 0 bases, with 8 bases between. CDR3 in DNA: TGCAGCAGCATCTTCTCTGGAAACACCATATATTTT. Protein sequence: CSSIFSGNTIYF. Drawing the rest from reference TRBV29-1 and TRBJ1-3, the complete variable domain is SAVISQKPSRDICQRGTSLTIQCQVDSQVTMMFWYRQQPGQSLTLIATANQGSEATYESGFVIDKFPISRPNLTFSTLTVSNMSPEDSSIYLCSSIFSGNTIYFGEGSWLTVV.

This clone was seen at least ten times. The rearrangement links TRBV10-2 to TRBJ2-7; D call uncertain. The CDR3 length is 12 residues. V was shortened by 4 bases and J by 6 bases, with 10 bases between the two germline ends. CDR1 WSHSY and CDR2 SAAADI come from the germline V gene. The CDR3 DNA is TGCGCCAGCAGTGTCTGGGTCCGCGAGCAGTACTTC. It is translated as CASSVWVREQYF.

This clone was recorded at least ten times. V usage is TRBV24-1 and J usage is TRBJ2-3, with 7 nucleotides matching TRBD2. Germline V gene sequence: CDR1 KGHDR, CDR2 SFDVKD. The CDR3 totals 15 residues. V lost 7 bases to trimming and J lost 9 bases; unmatched junction nucleotides: 15. This CDR3 reads CATSPQRDYGRTQYF. CDR3 nucleotide sequence: TGTGCCACCAGCCCACAACGGGACTATGGTAGGACGCAGTATTTT.

In this sample, this clone turned up many times. This rearrangement joins TRBV2 to TRBJ1-5; 9 positions match TRBD1. Looked up from germline, CDR1 is SNHLY and CDR2 is FYNNEI. V gave up 2 bases and J gave up 5 bases; unmatched junction bases: 4. The CDR3 extends over 15 amino acids. The CDR3 spells CASSEFGTGYQPQHF. The CDR3 bases are TGTGCCAGCAGTGAATTCGGGACAGGGTATCAGCCCCAGCATTTT.

This clone was observed at least ten times. The genes are TRBV9 and TRBJ2-3; TRBD2 is a possible D gene (5 bases). V shed 1 base and J shed 2 bases, with 20 bases lying between them. This CDR3 contains 18 residues. Per the germline V gene, CDR1 is SGDLS and CDR2 is YYNGEE. The CDR3 is CASSVNLAGTINTDTQYF. In DNA form, the CDR3 reads TGTGCCAGCAGCGTAAACCTAGCCGGCACGATAAACACAGATACGCAGTATTTT.

V gene TRBV12-3 or TRBV12-4 combines with J gene TRBJ2-7; 7 nucleotides match TRBD2. There are 15 residues in the CDR3. After removal of 1 base from V and 4 bases from J, the junction contained 7 bases not matched to a gene. For the CDR3, the DNA is TGTGCCAGCAGTTTAGGAGCGGGGTCGGGTTACGAGCAGTACTTC. Its protein is CASSLGAGSGYEQYF.

The table lists this clone with many counts. The chain is built from TRBV20-1 and TRBJ1-1; no clear D gene. Germline loops: CDR1 DFQATT, CDR2 SNEGSKA (reference sequence). The CDR3 consists of 11 residues. V was cut by 3 bases and J by 0 bases, with 2 bases left in between. CDR3: CSASMNTEAFF. CDR3 sequence (DNA): TGCAGTGCTAGCATGAACACTGAAGCTTTCTTT.

Remarks on this clone: A read error may produce the germline difference seen at one junction end. The chain has TRBV27 and TRBJ2-1; D may correspond to TRBD1 or TRBD2 (5 bases each). The length of the CDR3 is 15 residues. CDR1 and CDR2 from the germline V gene are MNHEY and SMNVEV (reference sequence). As DNA, the CDR3 is TGTGCCACCAGTCCCTCCGGGACGCCCTACAATGAGCAGTTCTTC. It specifies CATSPSGTPYNEQFF.

This clone was counted many times. The chain has TRBV4-2 and TRBJ1-2; 7 nucleotides agree with TRBD1. V gave up 6 bases and J gave up 6 bases; unmatched junction bases: 4. The CDR3 length is 12 residues. Germline-derived CDR1 and CDR2 are LGHNA and YNFKEQ. DNA of the CDR3: TGTGCCAGCAGGCGACAGGGAAATGGCTACACCTTC. Its protein is CASRRQGNGYTF.

This clone has at least ten counts. The chain links TRBV12-3 or TRBV12-4 to TRBJ2-5; D is ambiguous. This CDR3 contains 12 residues. Trimming shortened V by 8 bases and J by 2 bases, and 9 bases separated the two germline ends. CDR3 sequence: CASAWGQETQYF. The DNA of the CDR3 is TGTGCCAGCGCTTGGGGTCAAGAGACCCAGTACTTC.

The chain employs TRBV2 and TRBJ2-7, with D possibly matching TRBD2 (6 bases). V lost 4 bases and J 6 bases, leaving 19 bases between the germline ends. Germline CDR1 is SNHLY and CDR2 is FYNNEI. CDR3 size: 15 residues. CDR3 in DNA: TGTGCCAGCAGTGCTACTAGCCTGAGGGTGAGCGAGCAGTACTTC. As protein: CASSATSLRVSEQYF.

This clone was seen at least ten times. The chain links TRBV7-2 to TRBJ2-7, with 8 nucleotides matching TRBD2. CDR3 size: 18 residues. V lost 4 bases and J lost 6; bases outside the gene matches: 20. The V gene's germline CDR1 is SGHTA and CDR2 FQGNSA. The CDR3 DNA reads as TGTGCCAGCAGCTCCGCCTACTCCAACGAGCGGGAGTTGGGCGAGCAGTACTTC. Its protein product is CASSSAYSNERELGEQYF.

This clone was recorded at least ten times. Compared with germline, one end of the junction differs, possibly owing to a read error. CDR3 sequence reads: CASSPVLTGELFF. In DNA, the CDR3 is TGTGCTAGCAGCCCGGTCCTCACGGGGGAGCTGTTTTTT. This chain links TRBV7-7 with TRBJ2-2; D gene unclear. CDR3 length equals 13 residues. Germline V gene data show CDR1 as SSHAT and CDR2 as FNYEAQ (reference sequence).

In its sample, this clone was seen a few times. This rearrangement joins TRBV6-5 to TRBJ2-1, with D maybe TRBD2 (5 bases). This CDR3 has 13 residues. Germline V CDR1 and CDR2: MNHEY, SVGAGI. Trimming removed 0 bases at V and 8 bases at J, with 8 bases between. The CDR3 region is CASSYSGRDEQFF. CDR3 DNA sequence: TGTGCCAGCAGTTACTCAGGGCGGGATGAGCAGTTCTTC.

This clone showed up many times. The chain joins TRBV28 to TRBJ1-6; D might be TRBD1 (5 bases). Germline CDR1 and CDR2: MDHEN and SYDVKM. The CDR3 has 20 residues. With 8 bases removed from V and 7 bases from J, the gap between germline ends came to 33 bases. This CDR3 reads CASAYDIPGFPDIGNSPLHF. The CDR3 DNA follows: TGTGCCAGCGCGTACGATATACCCGGTTTTCCGGACATCGGAAATTCACCCCTCCACTTT.

This clone was recorded at least ten times. The chain recombines TRBV19 with TRBJ2-1; 7 bases are shared with TRBD2. CDR1 is LNHDA, CDR2 SQIVND, per germline (reference sequence). CDR3 length: 14 amino acids. The J segment lost 5 bases and the V segment lost 6 bases, leaving 7 bases of the junction unmatched. The CDR3 DNA reads as TGTGCCAGTAGCTCTAGCGGAACAAACAATGAGCAGTTCTTC. Its translation is CASSSSGTNNEQFF.

There are a few counts of this clone. Germline and junction disagree at one end, which may indicate a read error. J is TRBJ2-7 and V is TRBV6-2 or TRBV6-3; D ambiguous. Looked up from germline, CDR1 is MNHEY and CDR2 is SVGEGT. This CDR3 has 13 amino acids. The CDR3 region is CTSSYRQMYEQYF. The CDR3 DNA sequence: TGTACCAGCAGTTACCGTCAGATGTACGAGCAGTACTTC.